Below, 2 T cell receptor beta chains from the same sample are listed, as sequenced in a study of blood T cell repertoires in COVID-19. Method: immunoSEQ multiplex PCR; TCRdb's copy keeps in-frame clones and lacks some. Of roughly 330,000 clones listed, approximately 89% are singletons. Material for sequencing was PBMCs or T cells enriched from blood (not recorded which). Every receptor here comes from a young woman who had recovered from COVID-19.

V and J are TRBV4-1 and TRBJ1-2, with D possibly being TRBD1 (5 bases). The CDR3 extends over 16 amino acids. V lost 0 bases, J lost 3 bases, and 14 bases lay in between. Per germline, CDR1 MGHRA and CDR2 YSYEKL. CDR3 sequence (DNA): TGCGCCAGCAGCCAAGATATATCGGGGGTAGACTATGGCTACACCTTC. Its protein product is CASSQDISGVDYGYTF.

This clone was observed a handful of times. The chain uses TRBV7-2 and TRBJ1-6; TRBD1 aligns across 7 bases. V trimming: 5 bases; J trimming: 5 bases; junction bases outside the gene matches: 9. The length of the CDR3 is 16 residues. In germline, CDR1 is SGHTA, CDR2 FQGNSA. CDR3 region: CASSLRAQGNNSPLHF. The DNA for the CDR3 is TGTGCCAGCAGCCTAAGGGCACAGGGGAATAATTCACCCCTCCACTTT.